The 2 T cell receptor beta chains given below trace back to one sample, sequenced in a study of T cells in Graves' hyperthyroidism and ophthalmopathy. RNA transcripts yielded amplified TCR beta CDR3 regions. Carried out on the TCR CDR3, a first-round RT-PCR used the HTBI primer set. TCRdb ran MiXCR on the multiplex PCR reads and lists one entry per CDR3 protein. Altogether approximately 380,000 distinct CDR3 sequences are present, less than 20% being singletons, with the ten largest covering 40%. Source material: blood. These receptors were collected from a man younger than 35 with Graves' ophthalmopathy.

This clonotype has ten or more counts. The chain carries TRBV12-3 or TRBV12-4 and TRBJ2-3, with TRBD2 identical over 10 bases. Trimming at V came to 5 bases and at J to 1 base, leaving 6 bases not matched to a gene. The CDR3 has 16 amino acids. For the CDR3, the DNA is TGTGCCAGCAGTCCACGACTAGCGGGTGGCACAGATACGCAGTATTTT. This sequence encodes CASSPRLAGGTDTQYF.

The rearrangement joins TRBV12-3 or TRBV12-4 to TRBJ2-6; TRBD2 is a possible D gene (5 bases). The V end was cut by 8 bases, the J end by 0 bases, with 8 bases between. This CDR3 is 14 amino acids long. The CDR3 DNA sequence: TGTGCCAGCGGACTGAACTCTGGGGCCAACGTCCTGACTTTC. This sequence encodes CASGLNSGANVLTF.